A selection of T cell receptor beta chains follows, all from one sample in a study of T-cell memory formation after mild COVID-19. TCRdb re-called the 5' RACE reads through MiXCR, storing one row per CDR3 protein. The table shows approximately 340,000 distinct CDR3 sequences, with less than 20% occurring only once. Sequenced: PBMCs or a T cell subset sorted from them (not recorded which). Receptor source: a man between 18 and 29 years old who had mild COVID-19 (a few samples of this study predate the infection). Cell type and time point are not known. Both conserved end residues are trimmed from each CDR3.

J gene,V gene,CDR3 protein
TRBJ2-7,TRBV3-1,ASSQAPQASYEQY
TRBJ1-4,TRBV20-1,SARRGVWEKLF
TRBJ2-3,TRBV20-1,SAGDLAGEDTDTQY
TRBJ1-1,TRBV11-3,ASGEYANTEAF
TRBJ1-2,TRBV20-1,SVLGREGYT
TRBJ1-2,TRBV7-9,ASSLLHVQAGYT
TRBJ2-2,TRBV5-5,ASSLSSGVANTGELF
TRBJ1-2,TRBV7-6,ASSLDRGSGYT
TRBJ1-1,TRBV5-1,ASSFQGLTNTEAF
TRBJ1-1,TRBV29-1,SVSGAF
TRBJ2-5,TRBV5-1,ASSVSNGGGEETQY
TRBJ2-2,TRBV7-2,ASYRGPTGELF
TRBJ2-7,TRBV28,ASSPGGLGTYEQY
TRBJ1-1,TRBV19,ASRNVLNTEAF
TRBJ2-1,TRBV6-2/TRBV6-3,ASTHYAGAGNEQF
TRBJ2-1,TRBV12-3/TRBV12-4,ASRPPLAASYNEQF
TRBJ2-5,TRBV4-1,ASRQTSGTPQLETQY
TRBJ1-3,TRBV30,AWSVRGISGNTIY
TRBJ2-5,TRBV20-1,SVAGVETQY
TRBJ2-2,TRBV7-9,ASSPMTGLSAGELF
TRBJ2-5,TRBV29-1,SVDLAGYQETQY
TRBJ2-3,TRBV2,ASSEVESSTDTQY
TRBJ1-5,TRBV20-1,SARDWGQGLNQPQH
TRBJ1-1,TRBV20-1,SASAAGRVGTEAF
TRBJ1-5,TRBV7-9,ASSQGGIQPQH
TRBJ1-6,TRBV6-2/TRBV6-3,ASSYFRAVGSPLH
TRBJ1-1,TRBV3-1,ASTRAGTEAF
TRBJ2-2,TRBV20-1,SGGTSVPNTGELF
TRBJ1-1,TRBV12-3/TRBV12-4,ASRDRGNTEAF
TRBJ2-4,TRBV20-1,SAARLVAGGSYLAKNIQY